The rows below give T cell receptor beta chains drawn from one sample of a study of radiotherapy plus CTLA-4 blockade in lung cancer. TCRdb's table, derived via immunoSEQ multiplex PCR, lists solely in-frame clones and lacks some. The sample contains 90,000 to 100,000 clones, almost 90% of which appear only once. The starting material was peripheral blood, obtained from a patient treated with radiotherapy plus ipilimumab. The source of these receptors is a human donor with non-small cell lung cancer that progressed on radiotherapy plus ipilimumab. CDR3s include the opening cysteine and the closing phenylalanine or tryptophan. The D gene is left open where the match is weak. The size field is filled for only some rows; it gives once, few, many or a size class.

abundance,j_gene,d_gene,v_gene,len,CDR3aa,CDR3nt
-,TRBJ1-3,-,TRBV9,12,CASSVDENTIYF,TGTGCCAGCAGCGTCGATGAGAACACCATATATTTT
once,TRBJ1-2,-,TRBV9,14,CASSPSPIFGGYTF,TGTGCCAGCAGCCCCAGTCCCATTTTCGGTGGCTACACCTTC
-,TRBJ1-4,TRBD1,TRBV5-5,15,CASGRDSPNNEKLFF,TGTGCCAGCGGAAGGGACAGCCCTAATAATGAAAAACTGTTTTTT
once,TRBJ1-3,-,TRBV11-2,15,CASSLETSSGNTIYF,TGTGCCAGCAGCCTCGAGACAAGCTCTGGAAACACCATATATTTT
-,TRBJ2-3,-,TRBV5-1,16,CASSLGAGQSTDTQYF,TGCGCCAGCAGCTTGGGGGCGGGACAGAGCACAGATACGCAGTATTTT
-,TRBJ2-1,TRBD1,TRBV27,14,CASSPQQGGNEQFF,TGTGCCAGCAGTCCACAACAGGGGGGCAATGAGCAGTTCTTC
once,TRBJ2-1,TRBD2,TRBV19,17,CASSIGRGTSGYNEQFF,TGTGCCAGTAGTATAGGGCGAGGGACTAGCGGATACAATGAGCAGTTCTTC
-,TRBJ2-7,-,TRBV9,13,CASSAREQLPQYF,TGTGCCAGCAGCGCTCGGGAGCAGTTGCCTCAGTACTTC
once,TRBJ1-2,-,TRBV7-2,14,CASSLADSNYGYTF,TGTGCCAGCAGCTTAGCCGACAGTAACTATGGCTACACCTTC
-,TRBJ1-6,TRBD1,TRBV6-5,14,CASRTGRYNSPLHF,TGTGCCAGCAGGACAGGGAGATATAATTCACCCCTCCACTTT
-,TRBJ2-3,TRBD2,TRBV10-3,17,CAISERSGGRVTDTQYF,TGTGCCATCAGTGAGAGGTCTGGGGGGAGGGTGACAGATACGCAGTATTTT
-,TRBJ2-5,TRBD2,TRBV5-1,16,CASSLMASGSRETQYF,TGCGCCAGCAGCTTGATGGCTAGCGGGAGTCGAGAGACCCAGTACTTC
-,TRBJ1-3,-,TRBV5-6,14,CASSLGGAGNTIYF,TGTGCCAGCAGCTTAGGCGGGGCTGGAAACACCATATATTTT
once,TRBJ1-2,-,TRBV2,11,CASSDSYGYTF,TGTGCCAGCAGCGACAGTTATGGCTACACCTTC
-,TRBJ2-7,-,TRBV6-1,14,CASSESWASYEQYF,TGTGCCAGCAGTGAGAGCTGGGCCTCCTACGAGCAGTACTTC
-,TRBJ1-2,-,TRBV19,16,CASSIVAQGGNYGYTF,TGTGCCAGTAGTATAGTCGCACAGGGAGGCAACTATGGCTACACCTTC
few,TRBJ2-1,-,TRBV11-1,16,CASSSRGGSAYNEQFF,TGTGCCAGCAGCTCCCGTGGGGGGAGCGCCTACAATGAGCAGTTCTTC
-,TRBJ1-2,-,TRBV28,13,CASSLLSVSGYTF,TGTGCCAGCAGTTTGCTCTCCGTCAGTGGCTACACCTTC
-,TRBJ2-3,-,TRBV5-1,14,CASSLVQSTDTQYF,TGCGCCAGCAGCTTGGTTCAAAGCACAGATACGCAGTATTTT
-,TRBJ1-2,-,TRBV28,14,CASSPRQEPNGYTF,TGTGCCAGCAGCCCTCGACAGGAACCTAATGGCTACACCTTC
-,TRBJ2-3,-,TRBV15,16,CATSSRDNAFGDTQYF,TGTGCCACCAGCTCCCGGGACAACGCTTTTGGGGATACGCAGTATTTT
-,TRBJ2-5,TRBD1,TRBV6-6,16,CASSYSAGQGAKEQYF,TGTGCCAGCAGTTACTCTGCGGGACAGGGGGCAAAAGAGCAGTACTTC
-,TRBJ2-5,-,TRBV25-1,14,CASSASGSQETQYF,TGTGCCAGCAGTGCCAGCGGGTCCCAAGAGACCCAGTACTTC
-,TRBJ2-2,TRBD1,TRBV7-3,16,CASSPLGQGIPGELFF,TGTGCCAGCAGCCCCCTGGGACAGGGGATTCCCGGGGAGCTGTTTTTT
-,TRBJ2-3,-,TRBV27,13,CASMGQSTDTQYF,TGTGCCAGCATGGGGCAGAGCACAGATACGCAGTATTTT
-,TRBJ2-3,-,TRBV9,15,CASSAAVDSTDTQYF,TGTGCCAGCAGCGCGGCGGTAGACAGCACAGATACGCAGTATTTT
-,TRBJ2-3,-,TRBV5-1,12,CASSANTDTQYF,TGCGCCAGCAGCGCCAACACAGATACGCAGTATTTT
-,TRBJ2-5,-,TRBV5-1,14,CASRGSRPQETQYF,TGCGCCAGCAGAGGCTCGAGGCCCCAAGAGACCCAGTACTTC
-,TRBJ2-7,-,TRBV7-9,14,CASSPDGSSYEQYF,TGTGCCAGCAGTCCGGACGGTAGCTCCTACGAGCAGTACTTC
-,TRBJ2-2,-,TRBV5-1,13,CASSFPNPGELFF,TGCGCCAGCAGCTTCCCGAACCCCGGGGAGCTGTTTTTT
once,TRBJ2-3,-,TRBV7-9,13,CASSQGNTDTQYF,TGTGCCAGCAGCCAAGGGAACACAGATACGCAGTATTTT
-,TRBJ2-7,-,TRBV5-5,14,CASSLSAPPREQYF,TGTGCCAGCAGCTTGTCGGCACCTCCCCGGGAGCAGTACTTC
-,TRBJ1-4,-,TRBV19,14,CASSTGSQNEKLFF,TGTGCCAGTAGTACGGGCAGCCAGAATGAAAAACTGTTTTTT
-,TRBJ2-7,-,TRBV10-3,14,CAISGVEGWDEQYF,TGTGCCATCAGTGGGGTAGAGGGATGGGACGAGCAGTACTTC
-,TRBJ2-3,-,TRBV7-2,16,CASSLDRPHLSDTQYF,TGTGCCAGCAGCTTAGATAGGCCGCACCTGTCAGATACGCAGTATTTT
-,TRBJ1-1,TRBD1,TRBV2,18,CASSEASGTGRSDTEAFF,TGTGCCAGCAGTGAAGCTTCCGGGACAGGGCGTAGTGACACTGAAGCTTTCTTT
once,TRBJ2-2,-,TRBV2,12,CASWPEEGELFF,TGTGCCAGCTGGCCGGAGGAGGGAGAGCTGTTTTTT
-,TRBJ2-1,-,TRBV27,15,CATQAASSSYNEQFF,TGTGCCACCCAAGCGGCCAGCAGCTCCTACAATGAGCAGTTCTTC
few,TRBJ2-7,TRBD1,TRBV15,16,CATSKSLGGDRDEQYF,TGTGCCACCAGCAAGTCACTAGGGGGGGACAGGGACGAGCAGTACTTC
-,TRBJ1-1,-,TRBV20-1,11,CRQYSGTEAFF,TGCAGGCAGTATTCCGGGACTGAAGCTTTCTTT
-,TRBJ2-1,TRBD1,TRBV11-3,18,CASSLQAGTGVLYNEQFF,TGTGCCAGCAGCCTCCAAGCGGGGACAGGGGTTTTATACAATGAGCAGTTCTTC
-,TRBJ1-2,-,TRBV5-1,15,CASSLVQGDNYGYTF,TGCGCCAGCAGCTTGGTTCAAGGCGACAACTATGGCTACACCTTC
-,TRBJ2-7,TRBD1,TRBV5-4,15,CASSLSGTGAYEQYF,TGTGCCAGCAGCTTGTCTGGCACAGGGGCCTACGAGCAGTACTTC
-,TRBJ2-5,-,TRBV19,13,CASSVGPGGTQYF,TGTGCCAGTAGTGTGGGACCCGGAGGGACCCAGTACTTC
-,TRBJ2-7,-,TRBV10-3,14,CAISEPFFSYEQYF,TGTGCCATCAGTGAGCCATTCTTCTCCTACGAGCAGTACTTC
-,TRBJ1-1,-,TRBV6-5,14,CASFIQDKNTEAFF,TGTGCCAGCTTCATCCAGGACAAGAACACTGAAGCTTTCTTT
-,TRBJ1-1,-,TRBV5-1,15,CASSRKDNMNTEAFF,TGCGCCAGCAGCAGAAAAGACAACATGAACACTGAAGCTTTCTTT
-,TRBJ2-6,-,TRBV6-5,12,CATYSGANVLTF,TGTGCCACCTACTCTGGGGCCAACGTCCTGACTTTC
-,TRBJ2-3,-,TRBV5-1,14,CASSLSASPDTQYF,TGCGCCAGCAGCTTGTCCGCTAGCCCAGATACGCAGTATTTT
-,TRBJ2-1,-,TRBV7-9,13,CASSRDNNNEQFF,TGTGCCAGCAGCCGGGACAATAACAATGAGCAGTTCTTC
-,TRBJ2-7,TRBD2,TRBV4-2,16,CASSQEVGLAGYEQYF,TGTGCCAGCAGCCAAGAAGTCGGACTAGCGGGCTACGAGCAGTACTTC
-,TRBJ2-7,-,TRBV4-1,16,CASSPIARVFSYEQYF,TGCGCCAGCAGCCCAATCGCACGGGTTTTCTCCTACGAGCAGTACTTC
-,TRBJ2-7,TRBD1,TRBV25-1,13,CASWGPGGIEQYF,TGTGCCAGCTGGGGGCCAGGGGGAATCGAGCAGTACTTC
once,TRBJ1-1,TRBD1,TRBV18,15,CASSPKGGGDTEAFF,TGTGCCAGCTCACCAAAAGGGGGCGGGGACACTGAAGCTTTCTTT
-,TRBJ2-1,-,TRBV6-4,15,CASSAGRDSYNEQFF,TGTGCCAGCAGTGCCGGGCGGGATTCCTACAATGAGCAGTTCTTC
-,TRBJ1-2,-,TRBV5-4,14,CASSQEAGNYGYTF,TGTGCCAGCAGCCAAGAAGCAGGGAACTATGGCTACACCTTC